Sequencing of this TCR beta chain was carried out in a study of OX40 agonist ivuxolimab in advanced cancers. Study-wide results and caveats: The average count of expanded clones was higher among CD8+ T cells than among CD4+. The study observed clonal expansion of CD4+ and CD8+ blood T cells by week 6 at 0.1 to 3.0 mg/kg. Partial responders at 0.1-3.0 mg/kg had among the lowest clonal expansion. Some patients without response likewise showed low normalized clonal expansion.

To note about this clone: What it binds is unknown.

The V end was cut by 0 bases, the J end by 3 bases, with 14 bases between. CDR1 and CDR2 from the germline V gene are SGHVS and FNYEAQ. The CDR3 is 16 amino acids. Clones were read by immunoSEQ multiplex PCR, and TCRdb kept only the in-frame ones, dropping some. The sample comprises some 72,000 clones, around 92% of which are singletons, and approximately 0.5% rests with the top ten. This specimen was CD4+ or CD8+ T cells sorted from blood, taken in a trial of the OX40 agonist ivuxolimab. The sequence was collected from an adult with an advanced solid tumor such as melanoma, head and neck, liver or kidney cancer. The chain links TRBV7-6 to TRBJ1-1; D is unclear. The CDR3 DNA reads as TGTGCCAGCAGCTTAGCGCACGGGAGAGCCGACACTGAAGCTTTCTTT. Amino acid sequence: CASSLAHGRADTEAFF. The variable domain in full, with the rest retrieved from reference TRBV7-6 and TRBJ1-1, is GAGVSQSPRYKVTKRGQDVALRCDPISGHVSLYWYRQALGQGPEFLTYFNYEAQQDKSGLPNDRFSAERPEGSISTLTIQRTEQRDSAMYRCASSLAHGRADTEAFFGQGTRLTVV.